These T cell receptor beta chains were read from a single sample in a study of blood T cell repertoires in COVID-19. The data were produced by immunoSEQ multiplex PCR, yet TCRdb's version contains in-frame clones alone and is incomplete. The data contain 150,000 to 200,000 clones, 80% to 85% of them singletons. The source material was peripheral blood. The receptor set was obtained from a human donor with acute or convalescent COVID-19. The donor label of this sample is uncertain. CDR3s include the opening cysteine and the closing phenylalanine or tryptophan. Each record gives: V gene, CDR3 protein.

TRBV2,CASIGQRRGYTF
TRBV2,CASETSGRNEQFF
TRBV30,CAWRGLAGLRAGSYQETQYF
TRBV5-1,CASSLVGIPGEAFF
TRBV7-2,CASSRRDWNTGELFF
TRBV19,CAAGTYRVGGNQPQHF
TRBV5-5,CASSLGDSVDEQYF
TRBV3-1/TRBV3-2,CASSPTPNTEAFF
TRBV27,CASSPRQEAYEQYF
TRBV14,CASSQDEYEAGQGRGEQYF
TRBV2,CASRQGSNQPQHF
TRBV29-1,CSVAHGTGGEKLFF
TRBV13,CASSGGRGHGEKLFF
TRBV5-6,CASSPGLNTDTQYF
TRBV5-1,CASSPGLNTGELFF
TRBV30,CAWTPLPRGPRDNEQFF
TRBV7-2,CASSSLAGGQETQYF
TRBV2,CASSEAQSGDGYTF
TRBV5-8,CASSFRDQPQHF
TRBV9,CASSVGTSGGLYNEQFF
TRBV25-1,CASRSLSGETQYF
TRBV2,CASSLGRTGYYGYTF
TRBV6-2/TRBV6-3,CASSYEVAGYYEQYF
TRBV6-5,CASSYSTAYYEQYF
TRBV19,CATAGRVGNQPQHF
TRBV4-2,CASSQGETGGDQETQYF
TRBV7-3,CASSSTTGLGRYNEQFF
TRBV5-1,CASSLVPGQGAAGYTF
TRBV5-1,CASSSTGGTNEKLFF
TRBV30,CAWSVGLARGEQFF
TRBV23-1,CASSHRGLSGNTIYF
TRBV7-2,CASSFSYEQYF
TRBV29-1,CSPRLGGSYNEQFF
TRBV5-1,CASSTGTSGGTGTDTQYF
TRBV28,CASSHIGTGDGYEQYF
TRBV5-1,CASSLDSRDTGELFF
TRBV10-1,CASLEGEPQHF
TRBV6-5,CASKDRGSSNEKLFF
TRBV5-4,CASSRGTGYEKLFF
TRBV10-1,CASRPTGGGGYTF
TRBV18,CASSRGGDRGDEQFF
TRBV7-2,CASSLEARFTDTQYF